This T cell receptor (beta chain) was documented in a study of Graves' ophthalmopathy and Graves' hyperthyroidism. RNA transcripts were the template, and TCR beta CDR3 regions were amplified from them. First-round RT-PCR employed HTBI primers, with a second-round multiplex PCR after it. TCRdb used MiXCR to reprocess the multiplex PCR reads, holding one entry per CDR3 protein. The table lists approximately 700,000 distinct CDR3 sequences, roughly 40% of them singletons. Concerning this clonotype: A much larger clone differs by one base, so this may be a read error.

CDR1 MGHDK and CDR2 SYGVNS come from the germline V gene. This CDR3 has 13 amino acids. The authors used Ficoll-Paque density gradient centrifugation to separate PBMCs. The input was approximately 9.3 ml of fresh peripheral blood. The V gene is TRBV25-1, the J gene TRBJ1-2; D remains unclear. The sequencing input was peripheral blood. The TCR sequence derives from an adult man with Graves' ophthalmopathy. CDR3 nucleotide sequence: TGTACCAGCAGCTCTAGGGCGGGCTATGGCTACACCTTC. This translates into CTSSSRAGYGYTF.